The rows below give T cell receptor beta chains drawn from one sample of a study of neurological immune-mediated disorders. TCRdb itself ran the 5' RACE reads through MiXCR, one entry per CDR3 protein. This table holds roughly 88,000 distinct CDR3 sequences, under 4.5% found once. The sample comprised PBMCs. Every receptor here comes from a woman aged 45-65 years with multiple sclerosis. Each CDR3 is given with its conserved first and last residue. The D gene is left open where the match is weak. Some rows mark clone size as missing; the rest say once, few, many or name a class of expanded clone.

j_gene: TRBJ2-1; v_gene: TRBV15; abundance: many; d_gene: NA; CDR3nt: TGTGCCACCAGCAGAGATGCCGGGCAGTGGAATGAGCAGTTCTTC; CDR3aa: CATSRDAGQWNEQFF
j_gene: TRBJ2-1; v_gene: TRBV20-1; abundance: many; d_gene: TRBD2; CDR3nt: TGCAGTGCTAGGGACCTAGGGACTAGCGGGTACAATGAGCAGTTCTTC; CDR3aa: CSARDLGTSGYNEQFF
j_gene: TRBJ2-3; v_gene: TRBV21-1; abundance: many; d_gene: NA; CDR3nt: TGTGCCAGCCCTGCTCGGGTGGGTAGCACAGATACGCAGTATTTT; CDR3aa: CASPARVGSTDTQYF
j_gene: TRBJ1-1; v_gene: TRBV20-1; abundance: many; d_gene: NA; CDR3nt: TGCAGTGCTAGAAAGGGGGGGGGGAACACTGAAGCTTTCTTT; CDR3aa: CSARKGGGNTEAFF
j_gene: TRBJ2-1; v_gene: TRBV11-3; abundance: many; d_gene: TRBD2; CDR3nt: TGTGCCAGCAGCTTAGATACCCTAGCGGGGGGGTACAATGAGCAGTTCTTC; CDR3aa: CASSLDTLAGGYNEQFF
j_gene: TRBJ2-1; v_gene: TRBV10-3; abundance: many; d_gene: NA; CDR3nt: TGTGCCATCAGGGACGACAGTTCCTACAATGAGCAGTTCTTC; CDR3aa: CAIRDDSSYNEQFF
j_gene: TRBJ1-1; v_gene: TRBV13; abundance: many; d_gene: NA; CDR3nt: TGTGCCAGCAGCCAGGTGGGCAGAGGGTACACTGAAGCTTTCTTT; CDR3aa: CASSQVGRGYTEAFF
j_gene: TRBJ2-2; v_gene: TRBV7-2; abundance: NA; d_gene: NA; CDR3nt: TGTGCCAGCAGCTTGGCGGAAACCGGGGAGCTGTTTTTT; CDR3aa: CASSLAETGELFF
j_gene: TRBJ1-2; v_gene: TRBV4-3; abundance: many; d_gene: NA; CDR3nt: TGCGCCTCCAGCCAAGATCTGGGGGGCAGGGGCTATGGCTACACCTTC; CDR3aa: CASSQDLGGRGYGYTF
j_gene: TRBJ2-5; v_gene: TRBV12-3/TRBV12-4; abundance: many; d_gene: NA; CDR3nt: TGTGCCAGCAGTTCGGCCTCGGTGACCCAGTACTTC; CDR3aa: CASSSASVTQYF
j_gene: TRBJ2-7; v_gene: TRBV12-3/TRBV12-4; abundance: NA; d_gene: TRBD2; CDR3nt: TGTGCCAGCAGTTCACCTAGCGGGGGGTCCTACGAGCAGTACTTC; CDR3aa: CASSSPSGGSYEQYF
j_gene: TRBJ2-5; v_gene: TRBV12-3/TRBV12-4; abundance: many; d_gene: NA; CDR3nt: TGTGCCAGCCCCAGGGGGGGAATCCAGGAGACCCAGTACTTC; CDR3aa: CASPRGGIQETQYF
j_gene: TRBJ2-4; v_gene: TRBV6-1; abundance: many; d_gene: TRBD1; CDR3nt: TGTGCCAGCAGTCCGGGACAGGGGATAGGCATTCAGTACTTC; CDR3aa: CASSPGQGIGIQYF